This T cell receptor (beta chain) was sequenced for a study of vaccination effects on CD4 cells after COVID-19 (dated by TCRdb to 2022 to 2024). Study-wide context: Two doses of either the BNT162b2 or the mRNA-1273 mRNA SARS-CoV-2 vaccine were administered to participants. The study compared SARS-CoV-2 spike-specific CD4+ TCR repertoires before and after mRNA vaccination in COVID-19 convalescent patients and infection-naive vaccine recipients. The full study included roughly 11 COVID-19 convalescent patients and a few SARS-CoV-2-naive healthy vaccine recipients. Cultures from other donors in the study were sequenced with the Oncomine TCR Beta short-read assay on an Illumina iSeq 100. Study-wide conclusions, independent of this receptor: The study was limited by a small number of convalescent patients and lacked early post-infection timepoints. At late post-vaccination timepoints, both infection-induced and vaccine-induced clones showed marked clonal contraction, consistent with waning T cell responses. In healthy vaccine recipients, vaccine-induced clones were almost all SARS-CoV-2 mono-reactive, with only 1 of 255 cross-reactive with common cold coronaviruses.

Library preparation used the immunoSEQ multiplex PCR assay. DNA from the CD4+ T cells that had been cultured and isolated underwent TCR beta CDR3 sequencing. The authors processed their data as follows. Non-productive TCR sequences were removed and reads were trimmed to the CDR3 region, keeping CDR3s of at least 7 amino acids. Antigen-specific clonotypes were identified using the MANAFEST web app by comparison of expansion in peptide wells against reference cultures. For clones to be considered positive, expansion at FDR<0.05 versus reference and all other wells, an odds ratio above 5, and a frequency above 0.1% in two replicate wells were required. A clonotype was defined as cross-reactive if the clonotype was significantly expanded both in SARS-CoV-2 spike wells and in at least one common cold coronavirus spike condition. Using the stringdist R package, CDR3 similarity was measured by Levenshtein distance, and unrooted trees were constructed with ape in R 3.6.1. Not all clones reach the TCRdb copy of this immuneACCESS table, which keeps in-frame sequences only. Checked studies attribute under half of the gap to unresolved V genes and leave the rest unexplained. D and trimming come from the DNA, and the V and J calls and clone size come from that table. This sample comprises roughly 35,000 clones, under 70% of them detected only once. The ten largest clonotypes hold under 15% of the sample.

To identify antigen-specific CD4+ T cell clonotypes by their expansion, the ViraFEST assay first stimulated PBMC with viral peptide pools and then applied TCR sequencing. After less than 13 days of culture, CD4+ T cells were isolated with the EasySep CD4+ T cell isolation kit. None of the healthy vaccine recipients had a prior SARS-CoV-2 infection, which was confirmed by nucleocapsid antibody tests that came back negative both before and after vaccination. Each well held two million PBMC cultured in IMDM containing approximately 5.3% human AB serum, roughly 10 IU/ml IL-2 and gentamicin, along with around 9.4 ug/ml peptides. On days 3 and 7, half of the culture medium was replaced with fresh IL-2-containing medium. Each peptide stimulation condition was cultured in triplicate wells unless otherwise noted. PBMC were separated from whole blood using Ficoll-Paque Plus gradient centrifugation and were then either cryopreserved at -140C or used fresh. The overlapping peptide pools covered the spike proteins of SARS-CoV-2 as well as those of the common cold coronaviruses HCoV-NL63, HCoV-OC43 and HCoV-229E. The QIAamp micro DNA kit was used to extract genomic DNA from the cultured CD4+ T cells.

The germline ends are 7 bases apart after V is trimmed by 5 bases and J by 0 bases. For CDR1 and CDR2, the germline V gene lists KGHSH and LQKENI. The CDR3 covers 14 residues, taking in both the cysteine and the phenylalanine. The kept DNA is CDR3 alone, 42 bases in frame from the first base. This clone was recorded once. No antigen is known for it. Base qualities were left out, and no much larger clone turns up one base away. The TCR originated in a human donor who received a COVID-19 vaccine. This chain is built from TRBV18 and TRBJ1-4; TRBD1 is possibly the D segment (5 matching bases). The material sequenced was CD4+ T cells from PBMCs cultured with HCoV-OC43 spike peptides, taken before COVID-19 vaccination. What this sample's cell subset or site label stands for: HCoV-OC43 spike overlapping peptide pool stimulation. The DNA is TGTGCCAGCTCATCGGGGGCAACTAATGAAAAACTGTTTTTT. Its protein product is CASSSGATNEKLFF. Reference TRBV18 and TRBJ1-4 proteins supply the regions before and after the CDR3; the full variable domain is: NAGVMQNPRHLVRRRGQEARLRCSPMKGHSHVYWYRQLPEEGLKFMVYLQKENIIDESGMPKERFSAEFPKEGPSILRIQQVVRGDSAAYFCASSSGATNEKLFFGSGTQLSVL.